This T cell receptor beta chain derives from a study of cytomegalovirus exposure and HLA in healthy donors. Regarding the study as a whole: Common viral pathogens seemed to be connected with several of the most significant clusters, according to a later analysis.

PCR amplification relied on 60 Vbeta primers (plus 13 Jbeta primers). Profiled with immunoSEQ multiplex PCR; TCRdb holds only in-frame clones, not every one. The sample contains about 100,000 clones, around 84% of which appear only once. As regards this clone: Its target is unknown.

CDR1 and CDR2 (germline): SEHNR, FQNEAQ (reference sequence). The CDR3 has 17 amino acids. V gave up 4 bases and J gave up 3 bases; unmatched junction bases: 11. Sequencing was performed on PBMCs. The clonotype originates from a woman between 18 and 30 years old in good health and CMV-seronegative. This sequence joins TRBV7-9 and TRBJ2-1, with TRBD2 matching 8 bases. CDR3 bases: TGTGCCAGCAGCTCGCGCTGGGCTAGCGGGCTCTACAATGAGCAGTTCTTC. It is translated as CASSSRWASGLYNEQFF.